The present TCR beta chain was sequenced within a study of blood T cells in healthy people across ages. Points from the study as a whole: No conclusive comparison of naive versus antigen-experienced cells was possible with unsorted PBMCs.

As concerns this clonotype: Its specificity is not known.

PCR was performed a second time for about 7 to 12 cycles using a sample-barcoded 5' primer and a J-beta primer mix. TCRdb recomputed calls from the 5' RACE reads with MiXCR, one row per CDR3 protein. The data show approximately 800,000 distinct CDR3 sequences, 60% to 80% seen once. The clonotype was recovered from a man aged 25-40 years in good health. Sequencing input: blood.

As DNA, the CDR3 is TGTGCCAGCAGTTACCAACTGGGACAGGGGGCCTATGGCTACACCTTC. Translating it yields CASSYQLGQGAYGYTF. V is TRBV6-5 and J is TRBJ1-2; 12 positions agree with TRBD1. Germline CDR1 is MNHEY and CDR2 is SVGAGI. V trimming: 2 bases; J trimming: 4 bases; junction bases outside the gene matches: 5. CDR3 size: 16 residues.